The 9 T cell receptor beta chains given below trace back to one sample, sequenced in a study of T cells after posttransplantation cyclophosphamide. Libraries were prepared by immunoSEQ multiplex PCR; TCRdb keeps only in-frame clonotypes and omits some of them. The sample was found to contain almost 35,000 clones, and every one recurs. The source material was PBMCs. The origin of the receptors is a woman between 45 and 60 years old in good health and a related stem cell transplant donor.

This clone was detected ten times or more. The J gene is TRBJ2-3, the V gene TRBV6-2 or TRBV6-3; D is ambiguous. Germline V gene data show CDR1 as MNHEY and CDR2 as SVGEGT. Trimming cost V 6 bases and J 2 bases, with 15 bases left between them. CDR3 length equals 15 residues. CDR3 nucleotides: TGTGCCAGCAGCCCAACTTTAGCCCCCACAGATACGCAGTATTTT. Translation: CASSPTLAPTDTQYF.

The table lists this clone with a few counts. This rearrangement joins TRBV27 to TRBJ2-3, with D possibly TRBD1 on 6 matching bases. V lost 6 bases and J lost 2, with 21 bases in between. The length of the CDR3 is 17 residues. Germline V CDR1 and CDR2: MNHEY, SMNVEV (reference sequence). CDR3 in DNA: TGTGCCAGCAGCCCACTGACCCCCGGGACACCCACAGATACGCAGTATTTT. Translated: CASSPLTPGTPTDTQYF.

This clone showed up just a few times. The chain couples TRBV7-3 to TRBJ2-2, with 9 bases aligning to TRBD1. The junction had 6 bases not matched to a gene; V was cut back by 3 bases and J by 4 bases. The CDR3 runs 16 residues. Germline V gene sequence: CDR1 SGHTA, CDR2 FQGTGA. Written as DNA, the CDR3 is TGTGCCAGCAGCTTTGGGGGACAGGGTGGCACCGGGGAGCTGTTTTTT. Its translation is CASSFGGQGGTGELFF.

This clone appeared many times. The rearrangement links TRBV7-9 to TRBJ2-3, with D possibly matching TRBD1 (6 bases). Trimming stripped 3 bases from V and 2 bases from J, with 12 bases between. Germline CDR1 and CDR2: SEHNR and FQNEAQ (reference sequence). This CDR3 contains 15 residues. CDR3 in DNA: TGTGCCAGCAGCTTTGGGACACCCTCCACAGATACGCAGTATTTT. It yields the protein CASSFGTPSTDTQYF.

This clone was counted at least ten times. The chain couples TRBV28 to TRBJ2-2; D might be TRBD1 (5 bases). The germline V and J ends were trimmed by 6 bases and 5 bases, with 22 bases remaining between them. The CDR3 totals 17 residues. The germline V gene has CDR1 MDHEN and CDR2 SYDVKM. The DNA of the CDR3 is TGTGCCAGCAGCCCCATCCGGCAGGGAAGGGCAACCGGGGAGCTGTTTTTT. Translating gives CASSPIRQGRATGELFF.

This clone was counted many times. The genes are TRBV30 and TRBJ1-1; 9 nucleotides agree with TRBD1. Germline assignment: CDR1 GTSNPN and CDR2 SVGIG (reference sequence). This CDR3 region has 13 residues. The trim removed 3 bases at V and 10 bases at J, leaving 9 bases unmatched. The CDR3 nucleotides read TGTGCCTGGAGGGACAGGGGCCCCGGGGCAGCTTTCTTT. Its protein product is CAWRDRGPGAAFF. Together with reference TRBV30 and TRBJ1-1, the CDR3 gives the full variable domain: SQTIHQWPATLVQPVGSPLSLECTVEGTSNPNLYWYRQAAGRGLQLLFYSVGIGQISSEVPQNLSASRPQDRQFILSSKKLLLSDSGFYLCAWRDRGPGAAFFGQGTRLTVV.

This clone has a count of ten or more. The V and J genes are TRBV25-1 and TRBJ2-1; the D is unclear. The V gene's germline CDR1 is MGHDK and CDR2 SYGVNS. This CDR3 contains 14 residues. Trimming stripped 1 base from V and 12 bases from J, with 16 bases between. CDR3 region: CASSESPLERRQFF. The CDR3 DNA reads as TGTGCCAGCAGTGAATCACCCCTAGAGCGCCGGCAGTTCTTC.

This clone was found many times. The chain uses TRBV5-4 and TRBJ1-2, with D possibly TRBD1 on 5 matching bases. The V gene lost 0 bases and the J gene lost 6 bases, with 6 bases spanning the gap. In germline, CDR1 is SGHNT, CDR2 YYREEE (reference sequence). The length of the CDR3 is 12 residues. The CDR3 region is CASSLEGHGYTF. DNA of the CDR3: TGTGCCAGCAGCTTGGAGGGGCATGGCTACACCTTC.

This clone was detected many times. This chain joins TRBV2 and TRBJ1-4; TRBD1 aligns across 10 bases. Germline assignment: CDR1 SNHLY and CDR2 FYNNEI. The CDR3 has 14 amino acids. Germline trimming cut 6 bases from V and 4 bases from J; bases unmatched to any gene: 2. The chain's CDR3 is CASRTGGSNEKLFF. As DNA, the CDR3 is TGTGCCAGCAGGACAGGGGGCAGTAATGAAAAACTGTTTTTT.